This T cell receptor (beta chain) was sequenced for a study of blood T cell repertoires in COVID-19. Study-level information: Acute-phase and convalescent COVID-19 samples originated in the United States, Italy and Spain. Nucleic acid was either cDNA or gDNA, and it came from T cells, B-cell-depleted T cells, or PBMCs.

Authors' methods: From reference gene primer amplification, estimates of nucleated cell counts were derived. This table comes from immunoSEQ multiplex PCR, and its TCRdb copy is limited to in-frame clones, with some not included. V, J and clone size are those of that table, while D and trimming were read from the DNA. In the table there are 250,000 or so clones, 80% to 85% of which are singletons. The germline gives CDR1 KGHSH, CDR2 LQKENI. The CDR3 spans 13 residues. Deletions cut 0 bases from V and 6 bases from J, with 8 bases between. The source is a man in his sixties with acute or convalescent COVID-19. Material: peripheral blood. The chain uses TRBV18 and TRBJ2-5; no reliable D call. The CDR3 nucleotides are TGTGCCAGCTCACCACCCTCGTGGCAGACCCAGTACTTC. Translating it yields CASSPPSWQTQYF.